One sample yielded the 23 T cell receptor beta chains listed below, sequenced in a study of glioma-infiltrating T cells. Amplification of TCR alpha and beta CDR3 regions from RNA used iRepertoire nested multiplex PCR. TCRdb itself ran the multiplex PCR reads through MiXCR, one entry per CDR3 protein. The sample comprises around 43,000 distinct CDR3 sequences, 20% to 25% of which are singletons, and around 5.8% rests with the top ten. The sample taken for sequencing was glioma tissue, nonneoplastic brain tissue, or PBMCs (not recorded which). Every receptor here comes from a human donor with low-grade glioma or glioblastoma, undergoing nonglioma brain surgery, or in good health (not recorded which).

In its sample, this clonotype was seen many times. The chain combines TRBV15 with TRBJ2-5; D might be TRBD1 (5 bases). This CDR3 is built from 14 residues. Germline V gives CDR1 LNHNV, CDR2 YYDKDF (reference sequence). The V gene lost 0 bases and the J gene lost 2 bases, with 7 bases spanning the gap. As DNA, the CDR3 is TGTGCCACCAGCAGAGATCCAGGGCAAGAGACCCAGTACTTC. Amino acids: CATSRDPGQETQYF.

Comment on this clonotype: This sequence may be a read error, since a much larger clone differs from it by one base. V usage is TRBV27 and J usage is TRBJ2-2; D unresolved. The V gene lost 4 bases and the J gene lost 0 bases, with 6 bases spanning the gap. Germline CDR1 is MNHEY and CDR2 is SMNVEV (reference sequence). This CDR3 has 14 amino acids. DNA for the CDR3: TGTGCCAGCAGTTACGCCGCGAACACCGGGGAGCTGTTTTTT. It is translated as CASSYAANTGELFF.

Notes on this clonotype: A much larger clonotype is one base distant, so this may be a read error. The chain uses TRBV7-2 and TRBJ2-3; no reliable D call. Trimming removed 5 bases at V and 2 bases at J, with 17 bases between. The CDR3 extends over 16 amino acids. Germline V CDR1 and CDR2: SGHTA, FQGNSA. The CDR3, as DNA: TGTGCCAGCAGCATAGAGGCACTACCCCCCACAGATACGCAGTATTTT. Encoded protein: CASSIEALPPTDTQYF.

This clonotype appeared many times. The CDR3 reads CASSSTGDYTQYF. The CDR3 region has the DNA TGTGCCAGCAGCTCGACAGGGGACTATACGCAGTATTTT. The gene calls are TRBV7-2 and TRBJ2-3; 8 bases fit TRBD1. V was clipped by 4 bases and J by 7 bases; unmatched bases: 4. The germline gives CDR1 SGHTA, CDR2 FQGNSA. The CDR3 spans 13 residues.

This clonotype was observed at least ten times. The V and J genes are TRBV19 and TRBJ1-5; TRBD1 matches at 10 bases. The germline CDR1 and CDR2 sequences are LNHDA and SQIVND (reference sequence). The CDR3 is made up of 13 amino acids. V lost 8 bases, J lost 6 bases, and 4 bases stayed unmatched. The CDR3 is CASHGTGVQPQHF. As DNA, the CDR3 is TGTGCCAGTCACGGGACAGGGGTTCAGCCCCAGCATTTT.

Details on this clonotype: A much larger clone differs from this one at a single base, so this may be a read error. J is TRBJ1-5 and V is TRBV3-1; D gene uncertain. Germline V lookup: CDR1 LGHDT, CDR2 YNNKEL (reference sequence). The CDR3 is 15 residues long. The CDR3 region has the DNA TGTGCCAGCCGCCAAGACCTTGGGCATGGGCAGCCCCAGCATTTT. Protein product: CASRQDLGHGQPQHF. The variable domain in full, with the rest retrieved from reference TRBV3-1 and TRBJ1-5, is DTAVSQTPKYLVTQMGNDKSIKCEQNLGHDTMYWYKQDSKKFLKIMFSYNNKELIINETVPNRFSPKSPDKAHLNLHINSLELGDSAVYFCASRQDLGHGQPQHFGDGTRLSIL.

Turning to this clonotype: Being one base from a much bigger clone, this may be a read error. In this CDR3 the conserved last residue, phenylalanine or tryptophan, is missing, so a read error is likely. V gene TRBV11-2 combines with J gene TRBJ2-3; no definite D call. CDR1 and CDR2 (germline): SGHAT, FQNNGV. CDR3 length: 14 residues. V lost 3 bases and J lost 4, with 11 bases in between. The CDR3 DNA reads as TGTGCCAGCAGCTTCGTCGTTGGCTCAGATACGCAGTATCTT. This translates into CASSFVVGSDTQYL.

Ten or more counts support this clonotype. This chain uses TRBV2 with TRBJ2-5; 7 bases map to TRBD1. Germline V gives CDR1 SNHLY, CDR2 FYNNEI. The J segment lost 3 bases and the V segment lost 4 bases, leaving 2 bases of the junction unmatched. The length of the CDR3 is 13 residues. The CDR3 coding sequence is TGTGCCAGCAGTGGTACAGGGGAAGAGACCCAGTACTTC. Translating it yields CASSGTGEETQYF.

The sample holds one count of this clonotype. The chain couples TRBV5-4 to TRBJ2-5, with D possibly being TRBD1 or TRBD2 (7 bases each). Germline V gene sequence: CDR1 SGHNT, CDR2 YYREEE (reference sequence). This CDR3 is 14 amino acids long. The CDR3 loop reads CVSSSGGGTETQYF. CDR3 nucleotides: TGTGTTAGCAGCTCAGGGGGAGGGACCGAGACCCAGTACTTC. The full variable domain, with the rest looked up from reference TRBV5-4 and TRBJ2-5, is ETGVTQSPTHLIKTRGQQVTLRCSSQSGHNTVSWYQQALGQGPQFIFQYYREEENGRGNFPPRFSGLQFPNYSSELNVNALELDDSALYLCVSSSGGGTETQYFGPGTRLLVL.

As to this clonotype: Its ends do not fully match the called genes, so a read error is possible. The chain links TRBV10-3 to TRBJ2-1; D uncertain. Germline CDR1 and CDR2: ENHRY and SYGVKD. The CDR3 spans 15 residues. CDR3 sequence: CAISESGVLGNEQSF. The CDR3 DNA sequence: TGTGCCATCAGTGAGTCAGGCGTTCTTGGCAATGAGCAGTCCTTC.

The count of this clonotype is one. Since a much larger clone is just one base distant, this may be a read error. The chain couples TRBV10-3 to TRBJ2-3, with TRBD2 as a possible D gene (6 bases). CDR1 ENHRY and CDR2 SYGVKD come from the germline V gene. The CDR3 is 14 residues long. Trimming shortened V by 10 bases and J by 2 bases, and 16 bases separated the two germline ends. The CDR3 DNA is TGTGCCACCCGGGGAACGGGAGCCACAGATACGCAGTATTTT. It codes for CATRGTGATDTQYF.

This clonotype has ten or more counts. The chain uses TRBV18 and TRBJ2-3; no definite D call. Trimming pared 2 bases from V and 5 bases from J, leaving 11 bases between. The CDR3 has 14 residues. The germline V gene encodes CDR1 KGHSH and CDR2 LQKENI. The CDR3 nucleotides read TGTGCCAGCTCACCAGTGGTTTTTGGAGATACGCAGTATTTT. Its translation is CASSPVVFGDTQYF.

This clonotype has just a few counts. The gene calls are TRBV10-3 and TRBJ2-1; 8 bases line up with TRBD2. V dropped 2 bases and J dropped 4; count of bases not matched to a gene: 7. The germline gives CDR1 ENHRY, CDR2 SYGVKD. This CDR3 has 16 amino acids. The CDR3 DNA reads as TGTGCCATCAGTGAGAGAAGCGGGGGACCGTACAATGAGCAGTTCTTC. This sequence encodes CAISERSGGPYNEQFF.

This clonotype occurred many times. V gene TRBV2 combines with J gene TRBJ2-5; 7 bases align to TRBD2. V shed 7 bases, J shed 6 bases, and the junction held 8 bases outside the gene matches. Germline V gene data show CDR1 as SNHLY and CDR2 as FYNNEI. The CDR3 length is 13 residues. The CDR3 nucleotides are TGTGCCAGCACCGGGGGGAGGCACCAGACCCAGTACTTC. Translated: CASTGGRHQTQYF.

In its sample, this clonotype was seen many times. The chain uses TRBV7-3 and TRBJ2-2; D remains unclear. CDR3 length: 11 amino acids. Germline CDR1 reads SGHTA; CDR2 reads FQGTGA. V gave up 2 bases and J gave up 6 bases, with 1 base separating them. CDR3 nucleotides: TGTGCCAGCAGCTTAGCCGGGGAGCTGTTTTTT. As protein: CASSLAGELFF.

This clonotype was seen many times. The CDR3 DNA is TGTGCCAGCAGTTACTCCCGTGGGACAGATACCTACGAGCAGTACTTC. This gives the protein CASSYSRGTDTYEQYF. The genes are TRBV6-6 and TRBJ2-7; 7 bases agree with TRBD1. The CDR3 totals 16 residues. V gave up 0 bases and J gave up 2 bases; unmatched junction bases: 7. Per the germline V gene, CDR1 is MNHNY and CDR2 is SVGAGI (reference sequence).

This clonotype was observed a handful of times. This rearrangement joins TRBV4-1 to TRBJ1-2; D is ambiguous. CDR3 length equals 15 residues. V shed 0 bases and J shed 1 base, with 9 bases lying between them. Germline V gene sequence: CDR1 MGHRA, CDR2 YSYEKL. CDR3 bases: TGCGCCAGCAGCCAAGATCCCGTACGTAACTATGGCTACACCTTC. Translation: CASSQDPVRNYGYTF.

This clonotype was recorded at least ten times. CDR3: CASSPLGGPGNTIYF. The CDR3 DNA is TGTGCCAGCTCACCACTCGGGGGGCCTGGAAACACCATATATTTT. This chain joins TRBV18 and TRBJ1-3, with D maybe TRBD1 (6 bases). From germline, CDR1 is KGHSH and CDR2 LQKENI. The germline V and J ends were trimmed by 1 base and 2 bases, with 9 bases remaining between them. This CDR3 comprises 15 residues.

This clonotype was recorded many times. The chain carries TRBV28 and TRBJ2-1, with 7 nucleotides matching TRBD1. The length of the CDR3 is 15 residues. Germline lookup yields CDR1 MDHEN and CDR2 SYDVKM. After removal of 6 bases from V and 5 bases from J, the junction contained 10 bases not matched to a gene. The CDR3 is CASSPLPGTDNEQFF. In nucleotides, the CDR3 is TGTGCCAGCAGCCCCCTCCCCGGGACAGACAATGAGCAGTTCTTC. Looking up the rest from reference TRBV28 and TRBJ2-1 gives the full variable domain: DVKVTQSSRYLVKRTGEKVFLECVQDMDHENMFWYRQDPGLGLRLIYFSYDVKMKEKGDIPEGYSVSREKKERFSLILESASTNQTSMYLCASSPLPGTDNEQFFGPGTRLTVL.

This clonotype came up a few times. The CDR3 region has the DNA TGTGCCAGCAGTATCCAGGGTTCGGATTCACCCCTCCACTTT. This codes for CASSIQGSDSPLHF. J is TRBJ1-6 and V is TRBV12-3 or TRBV12-4, with D perhaps matching TRBD1 (5 bases). Trimming took 5 bases from V and 8 from J, leaving 13 bases between them. This CDR3 is 14 amino acids long.

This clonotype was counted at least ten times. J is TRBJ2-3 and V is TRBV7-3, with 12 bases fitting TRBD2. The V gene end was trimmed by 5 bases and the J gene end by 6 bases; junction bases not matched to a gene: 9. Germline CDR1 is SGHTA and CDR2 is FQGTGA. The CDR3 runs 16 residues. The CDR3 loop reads CASSLYWGTSGDTQYF. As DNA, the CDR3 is TGTGCCAGCAGCCTCTATTGGGGGACTAGCGGGGATACGCAGTATTTT.

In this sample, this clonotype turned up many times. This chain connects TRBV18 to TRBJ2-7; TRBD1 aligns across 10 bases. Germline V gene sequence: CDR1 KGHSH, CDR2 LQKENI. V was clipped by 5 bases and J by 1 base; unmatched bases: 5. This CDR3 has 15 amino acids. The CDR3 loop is CASSEGTGASYEQYF. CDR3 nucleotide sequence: TGTGCCAGCTCAGAGGGGACAGGGGCGTCCTACGAGCAGTACTTC.

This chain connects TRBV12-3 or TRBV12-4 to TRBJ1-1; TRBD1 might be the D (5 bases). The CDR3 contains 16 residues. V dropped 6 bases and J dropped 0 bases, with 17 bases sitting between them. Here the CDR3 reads CASRMGPGVMNTEAFF. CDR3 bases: TGTGCCAGCAGAATGGGACCAGGAGTGATGAACACTGAAGCTTTCTTT.